This T cell receptor beta chain came from a study of technical replicates of blood from a handful of donors. Looked up from germline, CDR1 is MNHEY and CDR2 is SVGAGI. V lost 6 bases and J lost 0; bases outside the gene matches: 5. There are 14 residues in the CDR3. Clones were read by immunoSEQ multiplex PCR, and TCRdb kept only the in-frame ones, dropping some. The sample lists more than 75,000 clones, around 94% occurring once. The chain uses TRBV6-5 and TRBJ2-7, with 7 bases identical to TRBD1. This receptor was identified in a human donor in good health. Sequencing was done on a sample of T cells isolated from PBMCs. CDR3 nucleotides: TGTGCCAGCAGAAGAAGACAGGGCTCCTACGAGCAGTACTTC. It yields the protein CASRRRQGSYEQYF.